This T cell receptor (beta chain) was recovered during a study of blood T cell repertoires in COVID-19. Study-level background: Whether acute or convalescent, the COVID-19 samples came from the United States, Italy and Spain.

The CDR3 has 16 amino acids. From germline, CDR1 is SGHRS and CDR2 YFSETQ. With V trimmed by 3 bases and J by 0 bases, 6 bases remained unmatched. In the original analysis: Amplified reference gene primers provided the basis for estimating nucleated cell counts. Profiled with immunoSEQ multiplex PCR; TCRdb holds only in-frame clones, not every one. V, J and clone size derive from that table, while D and trimming were established from the DNA sequence. The sample consists of around 69,000 clones, roughly 80% of them appearing once. The sequence came from a woman between 65 and 79 years old with acute or convalescent COVID-19. J is TRBJ2-1 and V is TRBV5-1, with TRBD1 matching 7 bases. The material sequenced was peripheral blood. CDR3 protein: CASSWPTGSSYNEQFF. The CDR3 DNA is TGCGCCAGCAGCTGGCCGACAGGGAGCTCCTACAATGAGCAGTTCTTC.